This T cell receptor (beta chain) emerged from a study of blood T cell repertoires in COVID-19. Study information: Samples of COVID-19 (acute and convalescent) were obtained from the United States, Italy and Spain. From T cells, B-cell-depleted T cells, or PBMCs came the material, which was cDNA or gDNA.

J was trimmed by 6 bases and V by 2 bases; bases with no gene match: 9. The CDR3 runs to 16 residues. Germline assignment: CDR1 SGHRS and CDR2 YFSETQ. This clone has only one observation. As handled by the study authors: Reference gene primer amplification gave estimated nucleated cell counts. Data came from immunoSEQ multiplex PCR; TCRdb stores just in-frame clones and leaves some out. The DNA was the basis for D and trimming; V, J and clone size are from that table. The sample lists just under 350,000 clones, over 70% occurring once. The chain carries TRBV5-1 and TRBJ2-2; 8 bases line up with TRBD2. Sequencing used peripheral blood. The sequence was collected from a man aged 25 to 45 with active or convalescent COVID-19. CDR3: CASSLWTSRGSGELFF. The CDR3 DNA reads TGCGCCAGCAGCTTATGGACTAGCCGAGGGTCCGGGGAGCTGTTTTTT.